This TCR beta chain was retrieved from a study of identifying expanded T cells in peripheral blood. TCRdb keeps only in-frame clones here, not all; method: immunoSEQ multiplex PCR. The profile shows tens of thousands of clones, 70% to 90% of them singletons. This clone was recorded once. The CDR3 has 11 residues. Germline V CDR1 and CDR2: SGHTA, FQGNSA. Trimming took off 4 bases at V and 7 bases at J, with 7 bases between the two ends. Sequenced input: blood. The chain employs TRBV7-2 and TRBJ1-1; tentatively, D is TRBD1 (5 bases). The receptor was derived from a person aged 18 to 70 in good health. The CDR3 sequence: CASSWGIEAFF. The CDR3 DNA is TGTGCCAGCAGCTGGGGGATTGAAGCTTTCTTT. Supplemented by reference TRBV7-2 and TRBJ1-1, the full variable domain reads GAGVSQSPSNKVTEKGKDVELRCDPISGHTALYWYRQSLGQGLEFLIYFQGNSAPDKSGLPSDRFSAERTGGSVSTLTIQRTQQEDSAVYLCASSWGIEAFFGQGTRLTVV.